The source of this T cell receptor beta chain is a study of T cell therapy after organ transplantation. The CDR3 consists of 13 residues. Trimming removed 3 bases from V and 8 bases from J; junction bases left unmatched: 5. In germline, CDR1 is LNHNV, CDR2 YYDKDF (reference sequence). Concerning this clone itself: Its antigen is undetermined.

Only in-frame clones appear in the TCRdb table, and some are missing; sequencing was by immunoSEQ multiplex PCR. The sample has more than 1,500 clones, 85% to 90% seen once; the top ten hold under 45%. Study-level findings and limits: Post-therapy reconstitution appeared to include transferred and endogenous clonotypes.

Time point denoted: 20-29 weeks after completion of therapy. The TCR comes from a human patient who had received a solid organ transplant and had CMV disease. The graft donor may have contributed some T cells. The rearrangement links TRBV15 to TRBJ1-2, with 8 bases identical to TRBD1. The specimen was CD8+ T cells from blood, collected after autologous CMV-specific T cell therapy. The CDR3 protein is CATSRDRAGGYTF. Written as DNA, the CDR3 is TGTGCCACCAGCAGGGACAGGGCGGGAGGCTACACCTTC.